This T cell receptor beta chain was sequenced for a study of OX40 agonist ivuxolimab in advanced cancers. The repertoire was sequenced with immunoSEQ multiplex PCR; TCRdb's copy has only in-frame clones and lacks some. The profile shows under 60,000 clones, roughly nine tenths of them singletons. Study observations and caveats: Some nonresponders also had low normalized T-cell clonal expansion. Expanded peripheral T cell antigen specificity was not determined. With doses of 0.1 to 3.0 mg/kg, CD4+ and CD8+ blood T cells had undergone clonal expansion by week 6.

Germline loops: CDR1 PRHDT, CDR2 FYEKMQ (reference sequence). With 6 bases removed from V and 2 bases from J, the gap between germline ends came to 10 bases. The CDR3 has 13 residues. As concerns this clone: Its antigen is not known.

This specimen consisted of CD4+ or CD8+ T cells sorted from blood, obtained in a trial of the OX40 agonist ivuxolimab. The chain has TRBV13 and TRBJ1-1; D is undetermined. The source is an adult with an advanced solid tumor such as melanoma, head and neck, liver or kidney cancer. CDR3 in amino acids: CASRPLSNTEAFF. CDR3 DNA sequence: TGTGCCAGCAGACCCCTCTCAAACACTGAAGCTTTCTTT.